This paragraph covers one T cell receptor (beta chain) sequence. Antigen specificity is unknown. Included were adult ileal or ileocolonic Crohn's patients indicated for ileocolonic resection. This entry belongs to a study of T cell repertoires in ileal Crohn's disease. General observations from the study: Compared with CD4 T cells, sorted CD8 cells carried more expanded clones. Active smokers at surgery had more clonal expansions than non-smokers.

Assay used: immunoSEQ multiplex PCR; TCRdb lists only in-frame clones, some missing. Of 4,000 to 5,000 clones in the sample, 74% were seen once. From germline, CDR1 is MNHNS and CDR2 SASEGT. V gave up 7 bases and J gave up 7 bases, with 11 bases separating them. CDR3 length: 12 residues. The V and J genes are TRBV6-1 and TRBJ1-5, with D hard to call. This sequence originates from an adult with Crohn's disease. Sequencing was carried out using ileal tissue. CDR3 DNA: TGTGCCAGCACCTCCGACAAGCAGCCCCAGCATTTT. Translated, it gives CASTSDKQPQHF.